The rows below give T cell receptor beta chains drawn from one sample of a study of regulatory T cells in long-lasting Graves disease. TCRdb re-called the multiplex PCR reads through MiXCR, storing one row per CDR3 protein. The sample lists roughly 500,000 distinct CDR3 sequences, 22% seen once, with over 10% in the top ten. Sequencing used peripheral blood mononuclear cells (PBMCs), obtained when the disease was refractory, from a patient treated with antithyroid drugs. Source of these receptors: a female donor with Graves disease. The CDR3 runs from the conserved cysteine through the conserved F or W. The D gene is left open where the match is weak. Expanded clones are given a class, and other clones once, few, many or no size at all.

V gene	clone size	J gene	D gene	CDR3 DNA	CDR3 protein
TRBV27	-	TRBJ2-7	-	TGTGCCAGCAGACCTAGACAGTCCAGGTACGAGCAGTACTTC	CASRPRQSRYEQYF
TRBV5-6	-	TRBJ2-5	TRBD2	TGTGCCAGCAGCCGGGGGGGCGCGGAGACCCAGTACTTC	CASSRGGAETQYF
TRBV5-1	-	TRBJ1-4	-	TGCGCCAGCAGCTCCCAGGGGAATAATGAAAAACTGTTTTTT	CASSSQGNNEKLFF
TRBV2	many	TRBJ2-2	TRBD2	TGTGCCAGCAGCGGACTAGCATCCGGGGAGCTGTTTTTT	CASSGLASGELFF
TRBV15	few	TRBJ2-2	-	TGTGCCACCAGCAGAGAACCATACGCGAACACCGGGGAGCTGTTTTTT	CATSREPYANTGELFF
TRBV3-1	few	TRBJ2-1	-	TGTGCCAGCAGCCAAGATTTAGGCGAGGGGTACAATGAGCAGTTCTTC	CASSQDLGEGYNEQFF
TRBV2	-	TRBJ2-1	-	TGTGCCAGCAGTAGGAGCTCCTACAATGAGCAGTTCTTC	CASSRSSYNEQFF
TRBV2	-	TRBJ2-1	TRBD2	TGTGCCAGCACTGAAATGGTAGCGGGAGCCCCTGAGCAGTTCTTC	CASTEMVAGAPEQFF
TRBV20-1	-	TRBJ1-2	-	TGCAGTGCTAAACCCTGGACAGTCAACTATGGCTACACCTTC	CSAKPWTVNYGYTF
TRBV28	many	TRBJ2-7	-	TGTGCCAGCCTAGGGGGGTTCTACGAGCAGTACTTC	CASLGGFYEQYF
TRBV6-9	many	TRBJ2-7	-	TGTGCCAGCAGTTACTCAAAGACTCCCTACGAGCAGTACTTC	CASSYSKTPYEQYF
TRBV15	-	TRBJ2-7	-	TGTGCCACCAGCAGAGGACGCCTGGCCTCGTCCTACGAGCAGTACTTC	CATSRGRLASSYEQYF
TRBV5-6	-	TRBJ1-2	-	TGTGCCAGCAGCCTCATAGGGCCAAACTATGGCTACACCTTC	CASSLIGPNYGYTF